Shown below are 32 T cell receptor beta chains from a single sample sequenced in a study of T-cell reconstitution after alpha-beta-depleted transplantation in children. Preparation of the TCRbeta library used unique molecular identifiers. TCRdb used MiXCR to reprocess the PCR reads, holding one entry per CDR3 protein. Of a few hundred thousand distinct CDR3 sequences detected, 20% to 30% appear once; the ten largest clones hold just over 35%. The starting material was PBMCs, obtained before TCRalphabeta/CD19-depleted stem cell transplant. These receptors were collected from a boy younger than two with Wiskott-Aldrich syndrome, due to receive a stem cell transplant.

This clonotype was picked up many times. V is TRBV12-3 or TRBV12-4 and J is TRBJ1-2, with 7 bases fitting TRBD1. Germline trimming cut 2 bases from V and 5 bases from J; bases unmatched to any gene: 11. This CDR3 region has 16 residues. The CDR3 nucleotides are TGTGCCAGCAGTTTATGGACAGGTCCTTCCCTTTATGGCTACACCTTC. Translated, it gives CASSLWTGPSLYGYTF.

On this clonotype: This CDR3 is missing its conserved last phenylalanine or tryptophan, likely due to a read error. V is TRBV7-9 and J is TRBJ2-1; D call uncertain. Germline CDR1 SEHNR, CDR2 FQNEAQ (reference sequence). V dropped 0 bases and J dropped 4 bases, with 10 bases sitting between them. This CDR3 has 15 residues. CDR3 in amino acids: CASSLAQGTYNEQFL. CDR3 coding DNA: TGTGCCAGCAGCTTAGCGCAAGGCACATACAATGAGCAGTTCTTG.

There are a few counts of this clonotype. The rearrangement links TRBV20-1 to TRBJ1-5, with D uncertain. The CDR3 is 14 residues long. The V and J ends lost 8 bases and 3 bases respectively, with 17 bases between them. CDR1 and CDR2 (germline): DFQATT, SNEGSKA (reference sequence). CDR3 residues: CSIPGSGVNQPQHF. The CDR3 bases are TGCAGTATTCCGGGCTCAGGAGTCAATCAGCCCCAGCATTTT.

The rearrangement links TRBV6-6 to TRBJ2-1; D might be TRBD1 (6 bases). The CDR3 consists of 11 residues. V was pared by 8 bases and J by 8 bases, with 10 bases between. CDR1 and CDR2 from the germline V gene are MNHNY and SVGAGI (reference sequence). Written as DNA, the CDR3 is TGTGCCAGCGGGGGCTCGCATGAGCAGTTCTTC. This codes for CASGGSHEQFF.

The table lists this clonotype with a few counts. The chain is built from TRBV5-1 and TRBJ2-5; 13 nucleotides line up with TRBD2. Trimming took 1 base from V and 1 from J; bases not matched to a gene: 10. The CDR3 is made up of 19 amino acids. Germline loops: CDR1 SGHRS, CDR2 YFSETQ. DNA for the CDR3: TGCGCCAGCAGCTTGTACACTAGCGGGAGGGCCTACCTCCAAGAGACCCAGTACTTC. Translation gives CASSLYTSGRAYLQETQYF.

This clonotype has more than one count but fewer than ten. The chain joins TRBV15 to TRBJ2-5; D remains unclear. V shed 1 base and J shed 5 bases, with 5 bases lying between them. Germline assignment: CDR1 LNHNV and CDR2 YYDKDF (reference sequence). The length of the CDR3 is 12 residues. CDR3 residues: CATSRVYETQYF. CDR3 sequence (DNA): TGTGCCACCAGCAGAGTATACGAGACCCAGTACTTC. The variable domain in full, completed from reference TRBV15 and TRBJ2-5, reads DAMVIQNPRYQVTQFGKPVTLSCSQTLNHNVMYWYQQKSSQAPKLLFHYYDKDFNNEADTPDNFQSRRPNTSFCFLDIRSPGLGDTAMYLCATSRVYETQYFGPGTRLLVL.

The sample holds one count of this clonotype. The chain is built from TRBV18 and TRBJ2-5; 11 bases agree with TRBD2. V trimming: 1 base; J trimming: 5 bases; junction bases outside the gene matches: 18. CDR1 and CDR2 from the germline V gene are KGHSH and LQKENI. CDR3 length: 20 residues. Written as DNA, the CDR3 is TGTGCCAGCTCACCACTGCAGATAGGGACTAGCGGACCCAGCCGGGAGACCCAGTACTTC. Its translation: CASSPLQIGTSGPSRETQYF. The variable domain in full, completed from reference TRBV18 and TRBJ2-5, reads NAGVMQNPRHLVRRRGQEARLRCSPMKGHSHVYWYRQLPEEGLKFMVYLQKENIIDESGMPKERFSAEFPKEGPSILRIQQVVRGDSAAYFCASSPLQIGTSGPSRETQYFGPGTRLLVL.

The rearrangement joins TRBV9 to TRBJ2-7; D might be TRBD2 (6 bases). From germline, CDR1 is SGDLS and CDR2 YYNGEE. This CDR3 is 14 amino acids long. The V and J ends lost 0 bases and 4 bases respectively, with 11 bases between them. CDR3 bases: TGTGCCAGCAGCGTAGAGCTCGGGAGTTACGAGCAGTACTTC. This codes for CASSVELGSYEQYF.

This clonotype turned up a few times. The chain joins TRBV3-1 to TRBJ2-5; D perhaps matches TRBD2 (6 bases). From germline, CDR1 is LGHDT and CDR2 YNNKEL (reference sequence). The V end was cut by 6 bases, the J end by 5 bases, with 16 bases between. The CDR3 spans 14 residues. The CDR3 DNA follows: TGTGCCAGCAGTCCCACCGGGAGAGGGGAGACCCAGTACTTC. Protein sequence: CASSPTGRGETQYF.

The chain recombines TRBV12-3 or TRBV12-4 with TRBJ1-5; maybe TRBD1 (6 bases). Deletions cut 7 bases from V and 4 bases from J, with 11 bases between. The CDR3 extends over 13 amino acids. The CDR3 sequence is CASNTGLNQPQHF. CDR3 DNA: TGTGCCAGCAACACAGGGTTGAATCAGCCCCAGCATTTT.

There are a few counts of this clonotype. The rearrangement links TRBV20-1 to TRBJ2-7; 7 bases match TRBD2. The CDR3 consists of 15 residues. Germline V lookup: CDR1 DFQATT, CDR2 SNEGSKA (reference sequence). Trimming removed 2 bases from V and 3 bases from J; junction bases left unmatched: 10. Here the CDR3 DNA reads TGCAGTGCTAGACTAGCGGTCACTGGATACTACGAGCAGTACTTC. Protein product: CSARLAVTGYYEQYF.

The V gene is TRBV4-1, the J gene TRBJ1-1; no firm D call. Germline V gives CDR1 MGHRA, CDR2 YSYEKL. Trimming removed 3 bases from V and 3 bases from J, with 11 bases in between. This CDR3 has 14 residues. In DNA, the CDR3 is TGCGCCAGCAGCCACTCACCTTCGGACACTGAAGCTTTCTTT. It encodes CASSHSPSDTEAFF.

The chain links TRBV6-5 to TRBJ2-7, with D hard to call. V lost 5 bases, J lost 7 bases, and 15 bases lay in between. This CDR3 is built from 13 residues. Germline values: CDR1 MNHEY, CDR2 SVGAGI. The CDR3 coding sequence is TGTGCCAGCAGTATACCCGGGTCCGAAGAGCAGTACTTC. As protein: CASSIPGSEEQYF.

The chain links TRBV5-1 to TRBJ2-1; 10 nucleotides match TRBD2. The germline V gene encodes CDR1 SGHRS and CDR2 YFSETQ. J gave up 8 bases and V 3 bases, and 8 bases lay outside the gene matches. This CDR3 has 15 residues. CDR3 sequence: CASSSPGLARDEQFF. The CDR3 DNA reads TGCGCCAGCAGCTCCCCGGGACTAGCGAGGGATGAGCAGTTCTTC.

CDR3 bases: TGTGCCAGCAGCCGAACAGTAGCTTCCTACAATGAGCAGTTCTTC. This translates into CASSRTVASYNEQFF. The chain couples TRBV3-1 to TRBJ2-1; D is unresolved. Germline V gene sequence: CDR1 LGHDT, CDR2 YNNKEL (reference sequence). The CDR3 is 15 residues long. Trimming shortened V by 4 bases and J by 1 base, and 11 bases separated the two germline ends.

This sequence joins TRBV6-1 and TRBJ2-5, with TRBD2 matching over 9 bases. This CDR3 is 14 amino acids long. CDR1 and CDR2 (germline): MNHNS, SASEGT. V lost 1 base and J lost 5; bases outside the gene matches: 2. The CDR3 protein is CASSEVREGETQYF. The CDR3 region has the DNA TGTGCCAGCAGTGAAGTGCGGGAGGGTGAGACCCAGTACTTC.

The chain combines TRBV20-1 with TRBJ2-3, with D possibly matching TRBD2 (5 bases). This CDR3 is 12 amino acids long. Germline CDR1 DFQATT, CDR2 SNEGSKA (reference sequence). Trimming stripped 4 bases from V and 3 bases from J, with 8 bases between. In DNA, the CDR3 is TGCAGTGCTATCGGGATAACAGATACGCAGTATTTT. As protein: CSAIGITDTQYF.

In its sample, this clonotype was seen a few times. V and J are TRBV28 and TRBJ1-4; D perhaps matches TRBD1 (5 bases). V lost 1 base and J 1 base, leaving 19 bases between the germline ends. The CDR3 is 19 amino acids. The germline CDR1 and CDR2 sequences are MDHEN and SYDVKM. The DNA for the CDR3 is TGTGCCAGCAGTTTATTCAGGGCCGCATTCCTAATAACTAATGAAAAACTGTTTTTT. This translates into CASSLFRAAFLITNEKLFF.

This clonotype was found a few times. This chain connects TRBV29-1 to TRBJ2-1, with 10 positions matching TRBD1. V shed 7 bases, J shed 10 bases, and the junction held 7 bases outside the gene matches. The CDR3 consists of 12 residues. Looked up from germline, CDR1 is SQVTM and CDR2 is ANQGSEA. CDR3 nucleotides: TGCAGCGGTAGACAGGGGGCCTGGGAGCAGTTCTTC. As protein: CSGRQGAWEQFF.

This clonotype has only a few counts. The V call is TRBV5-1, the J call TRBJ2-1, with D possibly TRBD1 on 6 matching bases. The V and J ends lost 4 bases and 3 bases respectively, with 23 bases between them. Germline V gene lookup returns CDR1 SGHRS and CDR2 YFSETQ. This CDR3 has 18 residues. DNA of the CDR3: TGCGCCAGCAGCCGCAAGCTACCGGGACACCTATACTACAATGAGCAGTTCTTC. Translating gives CASSRKLPGHLYYNEQFF.

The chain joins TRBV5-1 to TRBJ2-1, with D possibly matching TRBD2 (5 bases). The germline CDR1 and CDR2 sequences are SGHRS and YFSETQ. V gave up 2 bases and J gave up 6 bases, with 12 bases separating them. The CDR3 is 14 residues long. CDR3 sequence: CASSFWLGGNEQFF. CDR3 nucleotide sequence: TGCGCCAGCAGCTTCTGGCTCGGAGGCAATGAGCAGTTCTTC.

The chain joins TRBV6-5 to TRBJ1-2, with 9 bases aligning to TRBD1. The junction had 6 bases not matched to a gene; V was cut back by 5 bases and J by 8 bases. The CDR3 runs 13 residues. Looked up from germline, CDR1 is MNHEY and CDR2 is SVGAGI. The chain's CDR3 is CASSEGTGKGYTF. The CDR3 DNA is TGTGCCAGCAGTGAAGGGACAGGGAAAGGCTACACCTTC.

The CDR3 DNA reads TGCGCCAGCAGCCAAGATCTGGCGGTTGGTCGGGAACTGTTTTTT. Translated: CASSQDLAVGRELFF. This rearrangement joins TRBV4-1 to TRBJ1-4; D remains ambiguous. V was pared by 0 bases and J by 12 bases, with 17 bases between. Per germline, CDR1 MGHRA and CDR2 YSYEKL. The CDR3 runs 15 residues.

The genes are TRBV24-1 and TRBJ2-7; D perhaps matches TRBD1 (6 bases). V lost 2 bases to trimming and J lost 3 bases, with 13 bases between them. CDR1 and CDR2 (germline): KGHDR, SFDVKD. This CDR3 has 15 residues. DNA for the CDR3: TGTGCCACCAGTGATTCGACAGGTTCCATCTACGAGCAGTACTTC. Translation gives CATSDSTGSIYEQYF.

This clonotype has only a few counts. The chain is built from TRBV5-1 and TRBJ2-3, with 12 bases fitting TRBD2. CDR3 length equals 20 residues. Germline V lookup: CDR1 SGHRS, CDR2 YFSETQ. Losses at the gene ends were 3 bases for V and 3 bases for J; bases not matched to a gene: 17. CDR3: CASSSSSGREHGTRTDTQYF. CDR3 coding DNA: TGCGCCAGCAGCTCCTCTAGCGGGAGGGAGCACGGTACGAGGACAGATACGCAGTATTTT.

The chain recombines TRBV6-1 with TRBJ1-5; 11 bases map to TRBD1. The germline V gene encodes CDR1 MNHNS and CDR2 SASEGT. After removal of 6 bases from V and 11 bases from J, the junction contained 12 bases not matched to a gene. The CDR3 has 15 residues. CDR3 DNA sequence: TGTGCCAGCAGACCTGGGACAGGGGGTTGGGGGGCCCAGCATTTT. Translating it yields CASRPGTGGWGAQHF.

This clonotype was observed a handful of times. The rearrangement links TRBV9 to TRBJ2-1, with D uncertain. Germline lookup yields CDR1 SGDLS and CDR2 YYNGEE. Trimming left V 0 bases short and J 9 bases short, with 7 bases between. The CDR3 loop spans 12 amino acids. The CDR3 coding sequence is TGTGCCAGCAGCGTAGTTCCGGGTGAGCAGTTCTTC. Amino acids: CASSVVPGEQFF.

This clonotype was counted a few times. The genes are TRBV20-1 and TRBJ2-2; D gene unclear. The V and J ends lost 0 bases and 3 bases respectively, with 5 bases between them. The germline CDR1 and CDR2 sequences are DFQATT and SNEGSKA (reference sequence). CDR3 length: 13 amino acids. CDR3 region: CSARDQDTGELFF. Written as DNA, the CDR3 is TGCAGTGCTAGAGATCAGGACACCGGGGAGCTGTTTTTT.

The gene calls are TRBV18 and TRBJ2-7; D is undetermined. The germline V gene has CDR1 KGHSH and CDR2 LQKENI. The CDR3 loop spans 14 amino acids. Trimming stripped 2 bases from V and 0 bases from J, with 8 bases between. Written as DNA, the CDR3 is TGTGCCAGCTCACCAACGTCAGACTCCTACGAGCAGTACTTC. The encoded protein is CASSPTSDSYEQYF.

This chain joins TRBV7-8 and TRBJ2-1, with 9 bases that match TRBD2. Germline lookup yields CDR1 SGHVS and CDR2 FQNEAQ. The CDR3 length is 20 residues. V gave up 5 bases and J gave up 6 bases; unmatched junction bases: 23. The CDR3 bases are TGTGCCAGCAGCCTACCCGTGGATTATAGCGGGAGCGCGTGGGTCAATGAGCAGTTCTTC. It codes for CASSLPVDYSGSAWVNEQFF. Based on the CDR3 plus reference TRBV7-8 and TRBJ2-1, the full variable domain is GAGVSQSPRYKVAKRGQDVALRCDPISGHVSLFWYQQALGQGPEFLTYFQNEAQLDKSGLPSDRFFAERPEGSVSTLKIQRTQQEDSAVYLCASSLPVDYSGSAWVNEQFFGPGTRLTVL.

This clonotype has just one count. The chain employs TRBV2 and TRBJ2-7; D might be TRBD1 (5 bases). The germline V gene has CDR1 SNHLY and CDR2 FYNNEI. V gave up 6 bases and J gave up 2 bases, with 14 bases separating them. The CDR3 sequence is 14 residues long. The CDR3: CASRMDMGPYEQYF. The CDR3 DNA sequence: TGTGCCAGCAGGATGGACATGGGGCCCTACGAGCAGTACTTC. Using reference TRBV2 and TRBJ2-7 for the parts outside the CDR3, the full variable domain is EPEVTQTPSHQVTQMGQEVILRCVPISNHLYFYWYRQILGQKVEFLVSFYNNEISEKSEIFDDQFSVERPDGSNFTLKIRSTKLEDSAMYFCASRMDMGPYEQYFGPGTRLTVT.

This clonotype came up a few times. CDR3 nucleotide sequence: TGTGCCAGCAGCTTAGTGCAGGGACATGAAAAACTGTTTTTT. Encoded protein: CASSLVQGHEKLFF. The chain employs TRBV11-2 and TRBJ1-4, with D tentatively TRBD1 (5 bases). The germline V gene encodes CDR1 SGHAT and CDR2 FQNNGV. The length of the CDR3 is 14 residues. Trimming left V 1 base short and J 6 bases short, with 9 bases between.